This TCR beta chain appears in the sequencing data of a study of T cell responses to AZD1222 COVID-19 vaccine. About the research overall: Combined were second doses at about 4 or about 12 weeks.

The protocol was immunoSEQ multiplex PCR, while the TCRdb copy is restricted to in-frame clones and leaves out a portion. The data hold around 100,000 clones, with about 87% observed a single time. Study observations and caveats: Clonal diversity was possibly underestimated, and the donors were mostly white British, with more females.

V shed 1 base and J 4 bases; nucleotides not matched to a gene: 7. Germline CDR1 and CDR2: SGHAT and FQNNGV. This CDR3 is 17 amino acids long. With respect to this clone: Its target is not known.

Sequenced material: peripheral blood, taken on day 0 of AZD1222 vaccination. The chain has TRBV11-2 and TRBJ2-3, with 11 bases fitting TRBD2. The TCR originated in an adult in good health. Written as DNA, the CDR3 is TGTGCCAGCAGCTTAGTTGTTAGCGGGGGGGCCCCAGATACGCAGTATTTT. Translated, it gives CASSLVVSGGAPDTQYF.